Following are 20 T cell receptor beta chains from one sample sequenced in a study of beta chain features in type 1 diabetes. Expressed TCRB transcripts were sequenced after all isolated RNA was converted to cDNA. Some clones are missing from TCRdb's copy, which holds only in-frame ones; the method was immunoSEQ multiplex PCR. The sample lists about 930,000 clones; about a sixth were seen once. The sequenced material came from naive CD4+ T cells from blood. The source is a woman aged 18-35 years in good health.

This clone appeared a few times. This sequence joins TRBV4-2 and TRBJ1-2, with 7 bases aligning to TRBD1. Trimming at V came to 2 bases and at J to 4 bases, leaving 4 bases not matched to a gene. The CDR3 is 14 residues long. Germline CDR1 LGHNA, CDR2 YNFKEQ. The CDR3 DNA is TGTGCCAGCAGCCAACGAGGGACAGTCTATGGCTACACCTTC. Translating it yields CASSQRGTVYGYTF.

The chain employs TRBV18 and TRBJ2-1; possibly TRBD2 for D (6 bases). V was pared by 0 bases and J by 6 bases, with 15 bases between. Germline V CDR1 and CDR2: KGHSH, LQKENI. This CDR3 spans 16 amino acids. The CDR3 loop is CASSPPLSAGPNEQFF. CDR3 nucleotide sequence: TGTGCCAGCTCACCACCGTTGTCTGCGGGGCCCAATGAGCAGTTCTTC. The whole variable domain, remainder taken from reference TRBV18 and TRBJ2-1, is NAGVMQNPRHLVRRRGQEARLRCSPMKGHSHVYWYRQLPEEGLKFMVYLQKENIIDESGMPKERFSAEFPKEGPSILRIQQVVRGDSAAYFCASSPPLSAGPNEQFFGPGTRLTVL.

The rearrangement uses TRBV2 and TRBJ2-7; 9 bases fit TRBD2. CDR3 size: 15 residues. Germline loops: CDR1 SNHLY, CDR2 FYNNEI. Trimming removed 6 bases from V and 0 bases from J; junction bases left unmatched: 6. CDR3 residues: CASRPDSGSSYEQYF. In DNA form, the CDR3 reads TGTGCCAGCAGACCCGATAGCGGGAGCTCCTACGAGCAGTACTTC.

The chain couples TRBV28 to TRBJ1-2; D remains ambiguous. V lost 5 bases and J lost 1, with 8 bases in between. The germline V gene encodes CDR1 MDHEN and CDR2 SYDVKM. The length of the CDR3 is 13 residues. CDR3: CASSLDLNYGYTF. The DNA of the CDR3 is TGTGCCAGCAGTCTAGACCTTAACTATGGCTACACCTTC.

This clone turned up a few times. V gene TRBV11-2 combines with J gene TRBJ1-5, with a tentative D call TRBD1 (5 bases). This CDR3 contains 14 residues. Trimming stripped 2 bases from V and 6 bases from J, with 11 bases between. The germline V gene has CDR1 SGHAT and CDR2 FQNNGV. The CDR3 region is CASSLTEGTQPQHF. DNA of the CDR3: TGTGCCAGCAGCTTAACGGAGGGGACTCAGCCCCAGCATTTT.

This chain uses TRBV7-3 with TRBJ2-5; D remains unclear. The CDR3 is made up of 12 amino acids. The ends were cut back, 5 bases at V and 5 bases at J, with 9 bases in the middle. In germline, CDR1 is SGHTA, CDR2 FQGTGA. The CDR3 DNA reads TGTGCCAGCAGCGCCTCGACGGAGACCCAGTACTTC. Protein product: CASSASTETQYF.

This clone came up a few times. The chain links TRBV9 to TRBJ2-5; TRBD1 matches at 8 bases. Germline CDR1 is SGDLS and CDR2 is YYNGEE. V shed 3 bases, J shed 5 bases, and the junction held 12 bases outside the gene matches. The length of the CDR3 is 16 residues. CDR3 residues: CASSASGGRDWETQYF. CDR3 nucleotides: TGTGCCAGCAGCGCTTCAGGGGGCCGGGACTGGGAGACCCAGTACTTC.

The V call is TRBV20-1, the J call TRBJ2-1; D possibly corresponds to TRBD2 (6 bases). The CDR3 covers 11 residues. CDR1 DFQATT and CDR2 SNEGSKA come from the germline V gene (reference sequence). The CDR3 DNA sequence: TGCAGGGCGGGACGCCGCAATGAGCAGTTCTTC. It yields the protein CRAGRRNEQFF.

This clone was counted only a few times. V is TRBV7-2 and J is TRBJ2-7; D call uncertain. The CDR3 sequence is 14 residues long. Looked up from germline, CDR1 is SGHTA and CDR2 is FQGNSA. V lost 5 bases, J lost 6 bases, and 17 bases lay in between. Written as DNA, the CDR3 is TGTGCCAGCAGCCCTAGGAAATACAGTTCCGAGCAGTACTTC. It is translated as CASSPRKYSSEQYF.

There are a few counts of this clone. This chain uses TRBV6-5 with TRBJ1-5; D might be TRBD1 (6 bases). With 5 bases removed from V and 3 bases from J, the gap between germline ends came to 11 bases. Per germline, CDR1 MNHEY and CDR2 SVGAGI. There are 14 residues in the CDR3. CDR3 region: CASSGDRFNQPQHF. The DNA for the CDR3 is TGTGCCAGCAGTGGAGACAGGTTCAATCAGCCCCAGCATTTT.

The V call is TRBV7-2, the J call TRBJ2-4; D not certain. CDR1 and CDR2 (germline): SGHTA, FQGNSA. Trimming removed 5 bases from V and 13 bases from J, with 18 bases in between. The CDR3 covers 13 residues. CDR3 in DNA: TGTGCCAGCAGCACAAACGGGCCAAGCTCACAGTACTTC. This sequence encodes CASSTNGPSSQYF.

This clone was observed a handful of times. Written as DNA, the CDR3 is TGTGCCAGCAGCCAAGAGGGGGGGCGCGGCACCGGGGAGCTGTTTTTT. The encoded protein is CASSQEGGRGTGELFF. The chain has TRBV4-2 and TRBJ2-2; D possibly corresponds to TRBD2 (7 bases). In germline, CDR1 is LGHNA, CDR2 YNFKEQ. V lost 0 bases to trimming and J lost 4 bases, with 12 bases between them. The CDR3 runs to 16 residues.

This chain joins TRBV20-1 and TRBJ2-1; no reliable D call. Germline V gene sequence: CDR1 DFQATT, CDR2 SNEGSKA (reference sequence). The V and J ends lost 6 bases and 4 bases respectively, with 7 bases between them. The CDR3 totals 11 residues. In DNA form, the CDR3 reads TGCAGTGCCGGTCTTTACAATGAGCAGTTCTTC. This codes for CSAGLYNEQFF.

This chain links TRBV20-1 with TRBJ1-4; D gene ambiguous. Germline lookup yields CDR1 DFQATT and CDR2 SNEGSKA (reference sequence). The ends were cut back, 6 bases at V and 4 bases at J, with 3 bases in the middle. The CDR3 covers 10 residues. CDR3 nucleotides: TGCAGTGCAGATAATGAAAAACTGTTTTTT. It encodes CSADNEKLFF.

V gene TRBV9 combines with J gene TRBJ2-1; TRBD2 agrees at 11 bases. V shed 3 bases and J 4 bases; nucleotides not matched to a gene: 6. This CDR3 contains 16 residues. Germline CDR1 SGDLS, CDR2 YYNGEE. CDR3 nucleotides: TGTGCCAGCAGCGCCTGGGGGACTAGCGGATACAATGAGCAGTTCTTC. It yields the protein CASSAWGTSGYNEQFF. The full variable domain, its missing parts supplied by reference TRBV9 and TRBJ2-1, is DSGVTQTPKHLITATGQRVTLRCSPRSGDLSVYWYQQSLDQGLQFLIQYYNGEERAKGNILERFSAQQFPDLHSELNLSSLELGDSALYFCASSAWGTSGYNEQFFGPGTRLTVL.

The rearrangement joins TRBV7-9 to TRBJ1-4; D gene uncertain. Germline loops: CDR1 SEHNR, CDR2 FQNEAQ (reference sequence). Trimming removed 3 bases from V and 6 bases from J, with 11 bases in between. The CDR3 has 14 amino acids. The CDR3 DNA sequence: TGTGCCAGCAGCTTCACCGGGTCAGATGAAAAACTGTTTTTT. The encoded protein is CASSFTGSDEKLFF.

This clone has more than one count but fewer than ten. The chain uses TRBV11-2 and TRBJ2-1; D not resolved. Germline loops: CDR1 SGHAT, CDR2 FQNNGV. V lost 2 bases to trimming and J lost 6 bases, with 11 bases between them. The CDR3 is made up of 14 amino acids. CDR3 nucleotides: TGTGCCAGCAGCTTAATTAATCAGCGCAATGAGCAGTTCTTC. Protein: CASSLINQRNEQFF.

This clone has more than one count but fewer than ten. The CDR3 DNA reads TGTGCCAGCAGCCCGGTGGGACAGTCCTACGAGCAGTACTTC. It translates to CASSPVGQSYEQYF. The chain combines TRBV4-2 with TRBJ2-7, with TRBD1 matching 7 bases. V shed 4 bases, J shed 1 base, and the junction held 4 bases outside the gene matches. This CDR3 is 14 amino acids long. Looked up from germline, CDR1 is LGHNA and CDR2 is YNFKEQ.

The J gene is TRBJ1-3, the V gene TRBV28, with D hard to call. CDR3 length: 14 amino acids. Germline loops: CDR1 MDHEN, CDR2 SYDVKM. V shed 6 bases and J shed 4 bases, with 13 bases lying between them. CDR3 bases: TGTGCCAGCAGCCCCGTAGTGTTCGGAAACACCATATATTTT. This translates into CASSPVVFGNTIYF.

The chain has TRBV14 and TRBJ2-5, with unresolved D. The germline gives CDR1 SGHDN, CDR2 FVKESK. The CDR3 spans 12 residues. V was clipped by 0 bases and J by 4 bases, with 3 bases between them. The CDR3 region has the DNA TGTGCCAGCAGCCAAGAACGAGAGACCCAGTACTTC. Protein: CASSQERETQYF.